Given below is one T cell receptor (beta chain) in context. Germline CDR1 and CDR2: LGHDT and YNNKEL (reference sequence). Between the trimmed V and J ends, which lost 4 bases and 0 bases, there was a span of 10 bases. This CDR3 region has 15 residues. This sample stems from a study of blood T cell repertoires in COVID-19. In the study overall: Material from acute and convalescent COVID-19 was sourced from the United States, Italy and Spain. PBMCs, B-cell-depleted T cells, or T cells were the source of the cDNA or gDNA that made up the material.

Per the original data handling: Reference gene primer amplification gave nucleated cell count estimates. The table came from immunoSEQ multiplex PCR; TCRdb's copy has only in-frame clones and leaves some out. V and J calls and clone size are as listed in that table; D and trimming were resolved from the DNA. Found here are approximately 72,000 clones, approximately 89% of them singletons; the top ten hold about 40%. The specimen was peripheral blood. V gene TRBV3-1 (or the pseudogene TRBV3-2) combines with J gene TRBJ1-3, with D unresolved. The receptor comes from a woman aged 80 or over with active or convalescent COVID-19. CDR3 loop: CASSPTRRSGNTIYF. The CDR3 DNA sequence: TGTGCCAGCAGCCCAACACGCCGCTCTGGAAACACCATATATTTT.